The 21 T cell receptor beta chains below all came from one sample that was sequenced in a study of coeliac disease. Produced via immunoSEQ multiplex PCR; TCRdb's table is partial and in-frame only. The sample yields about 6,500 clones, roughly 66% seen once. The sequenced sample was lamina propria lymphocytes from the gut. The receptors come from a man aged 50 to 59 with active celiac disease.

The chain recombines TRBV7-2 with TRBJ2-6; 8 positions agree with TRBD1. CDR3 length: 15 amino acids. In germline, CDR1 is SGHTA, CDR2 FQGNSA. V trimming: 5 bases; J trimming: 2 bases; junction bases outside the gene matches: 2. The DNA of the CDR3 is TGTGCCAGCAGCCCAGGGGGCACTGGGGCCAACGTCCTGACTTTC. The encoded protein is CASSPGGTGANVLTF.

J is TRBJ2-6 and V is TRBV2; no clear D gene. The V gene lost 5 bases and the J gene lost 0 bases, with 8 bases spanning the gap. Germline CDR1 is SNHLY and CDR2 is FYNNEI. The CDR3 covers 15 residues. CDR3 DNA sequence: TGTGCCAGCAGTCCCGAGAGCTCTGGGGCCAACGTCCTGACTTTC. This encodes CASSPESSGANVLTF.

This chain links TRBV5-4 with TRBJ1-2; TRBD1 is a possible D gene (6 bases). V shed 4 bases and J shed 7 bases, with 17 bases lying between them. This CDR3 is built from 14 residues. Germline lookup yields CDR1 SGHNT and CDR2 YYREEE (reference sequence). The CDR3: CASSDIQGGFGYTF. As DNA, the CDR3 is TGTGCCAGCAGCGATATACAGGGCGGGTTTGGCTACACCTTC.

This clone showed up just once. V and J are TRBV4-3 and TRBJ2-3; D gene unclear. The CDR3 covers 15 residues. Trimming cost V 1 base and J 3 bases, with 11 bases left between them. CDR1 and CDR2 (germline): LGHNA, YSLEER. For the CDR3, the DNA is TGCGCCAGCAGCCAAGCCGATGGGCGAACAGATACGCAGTATTTT. This translates into CASSQADGRTDTQYF.

This clone was recorded a few times. The genes are TRBV19 and TRBJ1-4; tentatively, D is TRBD1 (5 bases). V was shortened by 5 bases and J by 6 bases, with 13 bases between the two germline ends. This CDR3 region has 14 residues. From germline, CDR1 is LNHDA and CDR2 SQIVND (reference sequence). DNA of the CDR3: TGTGCCAGTAGTCCCCGGGGGGACGATGAAAAACTGTTTTTT. It specifies CASSPRGDDEKLFF.

This chain links TRBV2 with TRBJ1-3; 7 nucleotides align to TRBD1. The trim removed 7 bases at V and 3 bases at J, leaving 9 bases unmatched. This CDR3 is 15 amino acids long. CDR1 and CDR2 (germline): SNHLY, FYNNEI. The CDR3 sequence: CASTVRRTGGNTIYF. Written as DNA, the CDR3 is TGTGCCAGCACCGTTAGACGGACAGGTGGAAACACCATATATTTT.

In DNA, the CDR3 is TGTGCCAGCAGCTTAATGGGACAGGGGGCGATTGAGCAGTTCTTC. It encodes CASSLMGQGAIEQFF. The V gene is TRBV7-2, the J gene TRBJ2-1; the match to TRBD1 covers 12 bases. The CDR3 is 15 amino acids. In germline, CDR1 is SGHTA, CDR2 FQGNSA. V gave up 2 bases and J gave up 9 bases; unmatched junction bases: 5.

The J gene is TRBJ2-4, the V gene TRBV7-9; 8 nucleotides match TRBD2. The V gene's germline CDR1 is SEHNR and CDR2 FQNEAQ (reference sequence). The length of the CDR3 is 14 residues. V lost 4 bases, J lost 10 bases, and 9 bases stayed unmatched. The DNA for the CDR3 is TGTGCCAGCAGCTCCCTGGGGGTAGCGGGAATTCAGTACTTC. It yields the protein CASSSLGVAGIQYF.

This chain links TRBV27 with TRBJ2-1; 10 nucleotides align to TRBD2. The CDR3 loop spans 16 amino acids. The V and J ends lost 2 bases and 3 bases, in that order; junction bases with no gene match: 4. The germline V gene encodes CDR1 MNHEY and CDR2 SMNVEV (reference sequence). In DNA form, the CDR3 reads TGTGCCAGCAGTTTAAACCCTAGCGGGGGCTACAATGAGCAGTTCTTC. It specifies CASSLNPSGGYNEQFF.

This chain uses TRBV6-5 with TRBJ1-3; maybe TRBD1 (6 bases). V was pared by 4 bases and J by 2 bases, with 15 bases between. Per germline, CDR1 MNHEY and CDR2 SVGAGI. This CDR3 is built from 16 residues. The CDR3 nucleotides are TGTGCCAGCAGTTTAGCCAGGGGTCTAACTGGAAACACCATATATTTT. Translation gives CASSLARGLTGNTIYF.

The V and J genes are TRBV25-1 and TRBJ2-5, with 9 bases matching TRBD2. CDR1 and CDR2 (germline): MGHDK, SYGVNS. V lost 1 base to trimming and J lost 7 bases; unmatched junction nucleotides: 13. The CDR3 consists of 17 residues. DNA for the CDR3: TGTGCCAGCAGTGAATCTCAAGGCGGGAGGGCCTTTTTGACCCAGTACTTC. It is translated as CASSESQGGRAFLTQYF.

J is TRBJ2-1 and V is TRBV30, with a possible D match to TRBD2 (5 bases). The CDR3 runs to 12 residues. Per germline, CDR1 GTSNPN and CDR2 SVGIG (reference sequence). Trimming cost V 2 bases and J 5 bases, with 7 bases left between them. The CDR3 reads CAWSSGNNEQFF. The CDR3 DNA follows: TGTGCCTGGAGTTCGGGGAACAATGAGCAGTTCTTC. The full variable domain, with the rest looked up from reference TRBV30 and TRBJ2-1, is SQTIHQWPATLVQPVGSPLSLECTVEGTSNPNLYWYRQAAGRGLQLLFYSVGIGQISSEVPQNLSASRPQDRQFILSSKKLLLSDSGFYLCAWSSGNNEQFFGPGTRLTVL.

The rearrangement uses TRBV4-3 and TRBJ2-2; 14 nucleotides match TRBD2. The ends lost 0 bases at V and 4 bases at J; junction bases unmatched: 7. The CDR3 extends over 19 amino acids. CDR1 and CDR2 (germline): LGHNA, YSLEER. The CDR3 coding sequence is TGCGCCAGCAGCCAAGATCTGGGACTAGCGGGAGCCGGCACCGGGGAGCTGTTTTTT. Encoded protein: CASSQDLGLAGAGTGELFF.

CDR3 sequence: CASSRSGRPDTQYF. CDR3 nucleotide sequence: TGCGCCAGCAGCCGATCAGGGAGGCCAGATACGCAGTATTTT. The genes are TRBV4-3 and TRBJ2-3, with TRBD2 as a possible D gene (6 bases). V lost 4 bases, J lost 4 bases, and 12 bases lay in between. This CDR3 has 14 amino acids. CDR1 LGHNA and CDR2 YSLEER come from the germline V gene.

This clone has only a few counts. The chain is built from TRBV19 and TRBJ1-4; 8 bases agree with TRBD1. The J segment lost 2 bases and the V segment lost 6 bases, leaving 11 bases of the junction unmatched. Germline CDR1 is LNHDA and CDR2 is SQIVND (reference sequence). This CDR3 comprises 17 residues. The CDR3 nucleotides are TGTGCCAGTAGGGCCGGGACAGGATGGTTCACTAATGAAAAACTGTTTTTT. Its protein product is CASRAGTGWFTNEKLFF.

V and J are TRBV10-3 and TRBJ1-1, with 10 bases fitting TRBD1. Germline-derived CDR1 and CDR2 are ENHRY and SYGVKD. This CDR3 comprises 16 residues. Trimming took 6 bases from V and 4 from J; bases not matched to a gene: 11. The CDR3 is CAISLKGQGFSTEAFF. The CDR3 DNA reads as TGTGCCATCAGCCTCAAGGGACAGGGGTTTAGCACTGAAGCTTTCTTT.

The V and J genes are TRBV7-2 and TRBJ1-2; 9 positions agree with TRBD1. V trimming: 5 bases; J trimming: 6 bases; junction bases outside the gene matches: 4. The CDR3 covers 13 residues. Germline lookup yields CDR1 SGHTA and CDR2 FQGNSA. This chain's CDR3 is CASSPRDRDGYTF. The CDR3 nucleotides are TGTGCCAGCAGCCCCCGGGACAGGGATGGCTACACCTTC.

The chain recombines TRBV19 with TRBJ1-1; TRBD1 is a possible D gene (5 bases). The CDR3 extends over 14 amino acids. Germline CDR1 and CDR2: LNHDA and SQIVND (reference sequence). Trimming removed 6 bases at V and 7 bases at J, with 18 bases between. The CDR3 coding sequence is TGTGCCAGTAGCCCGACAGTAATTGAAAATGAAGCTTTCTTT. The encoded protein is CASSPTVIENEAFF.

The J gene is TRBJ1-2, the V gene TRBV5-6; 7 bases are a match to TRBD1. Trimming cost V 2 bases and J 8 bases; bases outside gene matches: 6. Per the germline V gene, CDR1 is SGHDT and CDR2 is YYEEEE. The CDR3 contains 13 residues. The CDR3 reads CASSLPTGVGYTF. The DNA of the CDR3 is TGTGCCAGCAGCTTACCTACAGGGGTCGGCTACACCTTC.

This chain joins TRBV5-5 and TRBJ1-1, with D possibly TRBD1 on 6 matching bases. The CDR3 runs to 13 residues. Germline CDR1 is SGHKS and CDR2 is YYEKEE (reference sequence). The ends were cut back, 4 bases at V and 11 bases at J, with 18 bases in the middle. The CDR3 region has the DNA TGTGCCAGCAGCACTCGACAGGCCCATCGCGCTTTCTTT. Its protein is CASSTRQAHRAFF.

This chain uses TRBV19 with TRBJ1-2; weak D call: TRBD1 (5 bases). From germline, CDR1 is LNHDA and CDR2 SQIVND (reference sequence). V lost 3 bases, J lost 4 bases, and 21 bases lay in between. The CDR3 consists of 17 residues. The CDR3 region is CASSIARTQSFLYGYTF. CDR3 coding DNA: TGTGCCAGTAGTATTGCTAGGACACAATCTTTCCTCTATGGCTACACCTTC. Full variable domain (remainder filled in from reference TRBV19 and TRBJ1-2): DGGITQSPKYLFRKEGQNVTLSCEQNLNHDAMYWYRQDPGQGLRLIYYSQIVNDFQKGDIAEGYSVSREKKESFPLTVTSAQKNPTAFYLCASSIARTQSFLYGYTFGSGTRLTVV.